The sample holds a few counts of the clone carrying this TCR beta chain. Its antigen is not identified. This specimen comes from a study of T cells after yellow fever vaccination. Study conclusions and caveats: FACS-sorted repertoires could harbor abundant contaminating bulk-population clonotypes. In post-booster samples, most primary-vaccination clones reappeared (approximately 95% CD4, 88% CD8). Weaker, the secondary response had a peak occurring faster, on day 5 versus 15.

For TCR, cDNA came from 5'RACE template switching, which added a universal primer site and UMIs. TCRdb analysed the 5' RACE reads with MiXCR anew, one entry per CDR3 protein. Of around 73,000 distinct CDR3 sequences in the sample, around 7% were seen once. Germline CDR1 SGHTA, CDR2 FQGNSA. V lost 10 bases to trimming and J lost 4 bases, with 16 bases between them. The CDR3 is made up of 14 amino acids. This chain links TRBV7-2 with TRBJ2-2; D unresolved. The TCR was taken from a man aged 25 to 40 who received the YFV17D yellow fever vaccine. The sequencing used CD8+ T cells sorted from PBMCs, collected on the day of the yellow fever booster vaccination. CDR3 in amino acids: CATYHPVSTGELFF. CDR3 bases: TGTGCCACCTATCATCCCGTTAGCACCGGGGAGCTGTTTTTT. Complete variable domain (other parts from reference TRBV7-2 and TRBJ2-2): GAGVSQSPSNKVTEKGKDVELRCDPISGHTALYWYRQSLGQGLEFLIYFQGNSAPDKSGLPSDRFSAERTGGSVSTLTIQRTQQEDSAVYLCATYHPVSTGELFFGEGSRLTVL.